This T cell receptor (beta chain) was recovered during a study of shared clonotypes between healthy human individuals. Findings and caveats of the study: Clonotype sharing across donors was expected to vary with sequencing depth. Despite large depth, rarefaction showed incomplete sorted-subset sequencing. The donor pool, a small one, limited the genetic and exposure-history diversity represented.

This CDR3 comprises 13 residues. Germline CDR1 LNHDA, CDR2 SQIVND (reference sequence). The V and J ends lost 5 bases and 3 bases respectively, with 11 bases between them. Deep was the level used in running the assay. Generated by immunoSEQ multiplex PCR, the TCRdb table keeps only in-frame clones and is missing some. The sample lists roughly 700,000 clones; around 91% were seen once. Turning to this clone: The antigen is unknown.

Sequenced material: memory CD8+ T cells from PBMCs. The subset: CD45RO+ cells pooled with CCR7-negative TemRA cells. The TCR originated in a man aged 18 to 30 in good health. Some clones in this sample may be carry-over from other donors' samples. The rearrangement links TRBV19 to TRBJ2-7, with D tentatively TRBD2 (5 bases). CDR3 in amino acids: CASSPTGFYEQYF. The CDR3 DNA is TGTGCCAGTAGTCCCACGGGGTTCTACGAGCAGTACTTC.